The sequence of this T cell receptor (beta chain) was determined in a study of blood T cell repertoires in COVID-19. Method: immunoSEQ multiplex PCR; TCRdb's copy keeps in-frame clones and lacks some. The sample holds 55,000 to 90,000 clones, approximately 85% seen once. The germline CDR1 and CDR2 sequences are SGHRS and YFSETQ. The J segment lost 7 bases and the V segment lost 0 bases, leaving 9 bases of the junction unmatched. The CDR3 extends over 16 amino acids. This sequence originates from a woman over 75 with active or convalescent COVID-19. This sequence joins TRBV5-1 and TRBJ2-7, with 11 bases matching TRBD2. The sample consisted of peripheral blood. The CDR3 is CASSLGSTSGGWEQYF. The CDR3 DNA reads as TGCGCCAGCAGCTTGGGATCTACTAGCGGGGGCTGGGAGCAGTACTTC.